The 10 T cell receptor beta chains below all came from one sample that was sequenced in a study of T cell responses to AZD1222 COVID-19 vaccine (dated by TCRdb to about 2021). The method was the immunoSEQ multiplex PCR assay. What TCRdb holds here is the immuneACCESS table cut down to in-frame rearrangements. Part of the clones is not present; checked against another copy, under half of the missing clones reflect an unresolved V gene, and the others are unexplained. The sample contains about 130,000 clones, roughly 93% of them found a single time. The ten top clones hold more than 2.5% of the sample. The time point label of this sample denotes: baseline before first vaccination. Specimen: peripheral blood, collected on day 0 of AZD1222 vaccination. These receptors were taken from an adult in good health.

The chain has TRBV23-1 and TRBJ2-2; unclear D gene. TRBV23-1 is an open reading frame whose function is uncertain. V was clipped by 1 base and J by 0 bases, with 18 bases between them. CDR3 length equals 19 residues. The CDR3 nucleotides are TGCGCCAGCAGTCAATTAATTTTAGGCGGATTTTCGAACACCGGGGAGCTGTTTTTT. Its translation is CASSQLILGGFSNTGELFF.

The gene calls are TRBV5-1 and TRBJ2-1, with 7 bases aligning to TRBD2. CDR1 and CDR2 (germline): SGHRS, YFSETQ. This CDR3 spans 16 amino acids. Trimming at V came to 0 bases and at J to 4 bases, leaving 7 bases not matched to a gene. This chain's CDR3 is CASSLAGEGFYNEQFF. In DNA form, the CDR3 reads TGCGCCAGCAGCTTGGCTGGGGAGGGGTTTTACAATGAGCAGTTCTTC.

The chain employs TRBV18 and TRBJ2-5; 7 nucleotides align to TRBD2. Per the germline V gene, CDR1 is KGHSH and CDR2 is LQKENI. The CDR3 extends over 14 amino acids. J was trimmed by 4 bases and V by 4 bases; bases with no gene match: 6. CDR3 nucleotides: TGTGCCAGCTCACGTTCCGGGACTACAGAGACCCAGTACTTC. It encodes CASSRSGTTETQYF.

V gene TRBV27 combines with J gene TRBJ1-2; TRBD1 matches at 8 bases. The CDR3 loop spans 14 amino acids. V was pared by 6 bases and J by 2 bases, with 5 bases of the junction left unmatched. Germline assignment: CDR1 MNHEY and CDR2 SMNVEV (reference sequence). The chain's CDR3 is CASSRGQDNYGYTF. CDR3 coding DNA: TGTGCCAGCAGCCGGGGACAGGACAACTATGGCTACACCTTC.

The V and J genes are TRBV19 and TRBJ2-7, with D possibly being TRBD2 (6 bases). Germline V lookup: CDR1 LNHDA, CDR2 SQIVND (reference sequence). V lost 5 bases and J 3 bases, leaving 14 bases between the germline ends. This CDR3 has 14 amino acids. CDR3 in amino acids: CASSAPGESYEQYF. DNA for the CDR3: TGTGCCAGTAGTGCCCCGGGAGAGAGCTACGAGCAGTACTTC.

The chain uses TRBV4-3 and TRBJ2-6; 8 nucleotides line up with TRBD1. Germline CDR1 is LGHNA and CDR2 is YSLEER. The CDR3 is 18 residues long. V shed 0 bases, J shed 0 bases, and the junction held 4 bases outside the gene matches. CDR3 DNA: TGCGCCAGCAGCCAAGAGGGACAGGAAAGCTCTGGGGCCAACGTCCTGACTTTC. Protein product: CASSQEGQESSGANVLTF.

The CDR3: CASMIVSEAFF. CDR3 coding DNA: TGTGCCAGCATGATCGTTAGCGAAGCTTTCTTT. The rearrangement uses TRBV11-3 and TRBJ1-1; no reliable D call. Germline V gene lookup returns CDR1 SGHNT and CDR2 YENEEA. The CDR3 is 11 amino acids. V was cut by 7 bases and J by 8 bases, with 11 bases left in between.

V is TRBV2 and J is TRBJ2-3, with D maybe TRBD2 (5 bases). CDR3 size: 15 residues. Germline V gene lookup returns CDR1 SNHLY and CDR2 FYNNEI. The V end lost 6 bases, the J end lost 0 bases, and 13 bases lay between the germline ends. The CDR3 bases are TGTGCCAGCAGCGGCTTGCGGACTAGCACAGATACGCAGTATTTT. Residues: CASSGLRTSTDTQYF.

V and J are TRBV18 and TRBJ1-2; 10 bases map to TRBD1. This CDR3 is 14 amino acids long. V was pared by 5 bases and J by 4 bases, with 4 bases of the junction left unmatched. Per the germline V gene, CDR1 is KGHSH and CDR2 is LQKENI. CDR3 amino acids: CASSKTGGSYGYTF. DNA for the CDR3: TGTGCCAGCTCAAAGACAGGGGGCAGCTATGGCTACACCTTC.

The gene calls are TRBV5-1 and TRBJ1-4; TRBD1 agrees at 7 bases. This CDR3 spans 18 amino acids. The germline gives CDR1 SGHRS, CDR2 YFSETQ. Unmatched junction bases numbered 14, after V lost 0 bases and J lost 6 bases. The CDR3 bases are TGCGCCAGCAGCTTGGAATTTGCAGGGGGGTCGTTTCATGAAAAACTGTTTTTT. The encoded protein is CASSLEFAGGSFHEKLFF.